Given below is one TCR beta chain in context. Its antigen remains unidentified. The data belong to a study of Ad26.COV2.S vaccination and SARS-CoV-2 variants. Study context: The study gave Ad26.COV2.S intramuscularly, once or twice 56 days apart. Study outcomes and limitations: The study found higher spike-specific TCR breadth in vaccine than placebo recipients. Spike-specific CD8+ and CD4+ T cell responses reportedly showed substantial breadth after vaccination.

This CDR3 spans 13 amino acids. The V end lost 1 base, the J end lost 4 bases, and 8 bases lay between the germline ends. CDR1 and CDR2 (germline): SNHLY, FYNNEI. Sequenced by immunoSEQ multiplex PCR; TCRdb stores in-frame clones only, minus some. The repertoire holds some 350,000 clones, with around 90% as singletons. Treatment of the sample: roughly 19 received Ad26.COV2.S at low or high dose, single or two shots; roughly five received placebo; per-sample allocation not given. The samples date from day 63 after the first vaccine or placebo injection. Boston provided a donor who was an adult aged 18-55 years.

The sequencing here drew on peripheral blood, taken in a trial of Ad26.COV2.S vaccine versus placebo. This sequence was found in a person between 18 and 65 years old who received the Ad26.COV2.S COVID-19 vaccine or a placebo. This chain links TRBV2 with TRBJ2-7; D is ambiguous. The DNA for the CDR3 is TGTGCCAGCAGTGAAGATCTGGGTTACGAGCAGTACTTC. Its translation is CASSEDLGYEQYF.